This record covers a single TCR beta chain. As yet, its antigen is unknown. This sample also contains other DNA sequences that code for the same CDR3. Sorting of CD4+ and CD8+ T cells was performed on PBMCs. This record belongs to a study of CD8+ T cells in alopecia areata. Study at large: A regimen of oral tofacitinib, 5 to 10 mg twice daily, was given to treated patients.

Extraction and reverse transcription of RNA yielded cDNA as the sequencing template. Measured with immunoSEQ multiplex PCR; TCRdb has only the in-frame clones, and not every one. Found here are over 200,000 clones, about three fifths of them singletons; the top ten hold 0.45%. Whole-study results and caveats: Normal skin's resident alphabeta T cells are also sequenced in scalp samples.

The V gene end was trimmed by 0 bases and the J gene end by 3 bases; junction bases not matched to a gene: 0. The CDR3 consists of 13 residues. The germline V gene has CDR1 GTSNPN and CDR2 SVGIG (reference sequence). This specimen consisted of CD4+ T cells sorted from blood, obtained at week 0. The V and J genes are TRBV30 and TRBJ1-1, with TRBD1 identical over 8 bases. The source of this sequence is a human donor with alopecia areata. The DNA for the CDR3 is TGTGCCTGGAGTGTACAGGGGGACACTGAAGCTTTCTTT. This gives the protein CAWSVQGDTEAFF.